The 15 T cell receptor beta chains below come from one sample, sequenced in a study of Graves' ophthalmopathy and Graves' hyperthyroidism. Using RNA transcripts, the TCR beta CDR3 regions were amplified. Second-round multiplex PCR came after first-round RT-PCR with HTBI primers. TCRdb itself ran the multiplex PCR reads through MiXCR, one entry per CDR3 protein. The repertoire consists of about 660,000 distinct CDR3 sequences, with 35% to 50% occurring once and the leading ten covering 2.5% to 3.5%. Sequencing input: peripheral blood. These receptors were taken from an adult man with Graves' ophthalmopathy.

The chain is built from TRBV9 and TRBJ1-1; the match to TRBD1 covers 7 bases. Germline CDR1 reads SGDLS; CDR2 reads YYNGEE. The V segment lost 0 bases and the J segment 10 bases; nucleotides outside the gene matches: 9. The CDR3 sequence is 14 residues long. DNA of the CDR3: TGTGCCAGCAGCGTAGGATCAGGGGGATCGGGAGCTTTCTTT. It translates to CASSVGSGGSGAFF.

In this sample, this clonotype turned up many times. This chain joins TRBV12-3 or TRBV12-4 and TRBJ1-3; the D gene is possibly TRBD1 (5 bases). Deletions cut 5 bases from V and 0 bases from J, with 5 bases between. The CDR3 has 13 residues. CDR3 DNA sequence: TGTGCCAGCAGTGGGACCTCTGGAAACACCATATATTTT. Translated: CASSGTSGNTIYF.

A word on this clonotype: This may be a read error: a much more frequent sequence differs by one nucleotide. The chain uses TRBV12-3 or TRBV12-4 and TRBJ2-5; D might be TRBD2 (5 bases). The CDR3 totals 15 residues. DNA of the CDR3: TGTGGCAGCAAGGCCCACGGTGGAGGCCCAGAGACCCAGTACTTC. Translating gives CGSKAHGGGPETQYF.

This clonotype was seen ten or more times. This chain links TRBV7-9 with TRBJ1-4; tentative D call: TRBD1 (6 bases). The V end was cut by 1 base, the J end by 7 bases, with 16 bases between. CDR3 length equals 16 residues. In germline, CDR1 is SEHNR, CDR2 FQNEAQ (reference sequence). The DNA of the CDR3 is TGTGCCAGCAGCTTAGGTGTGGGACAACTACCTGAAAAACTGTTTTTT. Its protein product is CASSLGVGQLPEKLFF. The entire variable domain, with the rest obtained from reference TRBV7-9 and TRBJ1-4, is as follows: DTGVSQNPRHKITKRGQNVTFRCDPISEHNRLYWYRQTLGQGPEFLTYFQNEAQLEKSRLLSDRFSAERPKGSFSTLEIQRTEQGDSAMYLCASSLGVGQLPEKLFFGSGTQLSVL.

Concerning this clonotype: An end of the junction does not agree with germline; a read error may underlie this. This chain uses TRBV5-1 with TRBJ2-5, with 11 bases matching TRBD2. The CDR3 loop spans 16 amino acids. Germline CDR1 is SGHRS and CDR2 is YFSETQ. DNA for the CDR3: TGCACCAGCAGCTTGATCCTAGCGGGAGGCCAGGAGACCCAGTACTTC. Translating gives CTSSLILAGGQETQYF.

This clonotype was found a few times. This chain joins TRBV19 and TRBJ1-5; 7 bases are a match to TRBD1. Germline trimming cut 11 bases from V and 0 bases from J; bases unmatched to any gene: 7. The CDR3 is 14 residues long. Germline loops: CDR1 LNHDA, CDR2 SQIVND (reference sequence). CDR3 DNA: TGTGCCTGGAATGGACAGGATAGCAATCAGCCCCAGCATTTT. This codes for CAWNGQDSNQPQHF.

The CDR3 region is CASSAPGGAGEQYF. DNA for the CDR3: TGTGCCAGCAGCGCCCCGGGAGGGGCGGGTGAGCAGTACTTC. The V and J genes are TRBV9 and TRBJ2-7; 8 bases fit TRBD2. V lost 3 bases, J lost 7 bases, and 9 bases stayed unmatched. This CDR3 region has 14 residues. Per germline, CDR1 SGDLS and CDR2 YYNGEE.

In nucleotides, the CDR3 is TGTGCCATCAGTGAAGTTGGCAGGGCGGGGACAGATACGCAGTATTTT. This encodes CAISEVGRAGTDTQYF. This chain joins TRBV10-3 and TRBJ2-3, with a weak D call TRBD2 (6 bases). This CDR3 spans 16 amino acids. V was clipped by 3 bases and J by 3 bases, with 16 bases between them. Looked up from germline, CDR1 is ENHRY and CDR2 is SYGVKD.

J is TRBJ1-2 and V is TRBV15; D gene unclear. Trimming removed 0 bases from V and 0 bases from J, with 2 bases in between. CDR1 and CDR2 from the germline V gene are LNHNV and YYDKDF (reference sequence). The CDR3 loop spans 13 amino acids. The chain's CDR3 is CATSRDPNYGYTF. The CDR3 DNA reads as TGTGCCACCAGCAGAGATCCTAACTATGGCTACACCTTC.

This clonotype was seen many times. The CDR3 nucleotides are TGTGCCAGCAGCCCCGGACGTGCCGGTCAGCCCCAGCATTTT. Translated: CASSPGRAGQPQHF. This chain links TRBV9 with TRBJ1-5, with unresolved D. Trimming cost V 4 bases and J 6 bases, with 14 bases left between them. The length of the CDR3 is 14 residues. CDR1 is SGDLS, CDR2 YYNGEE, per germline.

For the CDR3, the DNA is TGTGCCATCAGTAGCGGGATCGGCACAGATACTGGGACCCAGTACTTC. Residues: CAISSGIGTDTGTQYF. The rearrangement links TRBV10-3 to TRBJ2-5; 7 nucleotides agree with TRBD2. CDR1 ENHRY and CDR2 SYGVKD come from the germline V gene. CDR3 length: 16 amino acids. Trimming at V came to 5 bases and at J to 7 bases, leaving 16 bases not matched to a gene.

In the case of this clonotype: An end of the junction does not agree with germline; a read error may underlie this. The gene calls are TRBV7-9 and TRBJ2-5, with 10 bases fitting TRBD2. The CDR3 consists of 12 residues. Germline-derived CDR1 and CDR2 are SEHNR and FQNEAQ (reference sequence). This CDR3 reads CASSLAGEAQYF. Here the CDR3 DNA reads TGTGCCAGCAGCCTAGCGGGAGAGGCCCAGTACTTC.

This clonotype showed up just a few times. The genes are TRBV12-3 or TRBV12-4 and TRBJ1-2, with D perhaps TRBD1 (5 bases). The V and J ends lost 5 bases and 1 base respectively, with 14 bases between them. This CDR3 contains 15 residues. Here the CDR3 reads CASSAGVRRNYGYTF. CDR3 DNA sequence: TGTGCCAGCAGTGCGGGGGTACGGCGTAACTATGGCTACACCTTC.

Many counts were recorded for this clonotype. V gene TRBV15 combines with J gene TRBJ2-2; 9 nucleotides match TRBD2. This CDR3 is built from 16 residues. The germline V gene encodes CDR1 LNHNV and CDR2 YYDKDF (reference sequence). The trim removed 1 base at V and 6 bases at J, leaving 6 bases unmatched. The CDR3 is CATSRGAGGPPGELFF. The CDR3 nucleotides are TGTGCCACCAGCAGAGGTGCGGGAGGGCCCCCCGGGGAGCTGTTTTTT.

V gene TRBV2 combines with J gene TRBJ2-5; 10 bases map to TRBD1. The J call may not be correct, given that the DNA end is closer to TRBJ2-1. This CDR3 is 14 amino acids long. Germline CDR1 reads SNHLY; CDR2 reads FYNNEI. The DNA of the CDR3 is TGTGCCAGCACACGGGACAGGGGTAGCAATGAGCAGTTCTTC. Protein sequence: CASTRDRGSNEQFF.